The TCR beta chain under discussion was sequenced for a study of control samples from healthy donors and cancer patients. Libraries were prepared by immunoSEQ multiplex PCR; TCRdb keeps only in-frame clonotypes and omits some of them. This sample has some 120,000 clones; about nine tenths occur once, and the top ten carry about 8.7%. The CDR3 has 17 amino acids. Trimming took off 4 bases at V and 0 bases at J, with 13 bases between the two ends. Germline CDR1 MNHNS, CDR2 SASEGT. This sequence originates from a man aged 35 to 55 in good health. The sample consisted of blood. The rearrangement links TRBV6-1 to TRBJ1-6; a weak D match, TRBD1 (5 bases). CDR3 residues: CASSARDLSSYNSPLHF. CDR3 DNA sequence: TGTGCCAGCAGTGCCAGGGATCTGAGCTCCTATAATTCACCCCTCCACTTT.